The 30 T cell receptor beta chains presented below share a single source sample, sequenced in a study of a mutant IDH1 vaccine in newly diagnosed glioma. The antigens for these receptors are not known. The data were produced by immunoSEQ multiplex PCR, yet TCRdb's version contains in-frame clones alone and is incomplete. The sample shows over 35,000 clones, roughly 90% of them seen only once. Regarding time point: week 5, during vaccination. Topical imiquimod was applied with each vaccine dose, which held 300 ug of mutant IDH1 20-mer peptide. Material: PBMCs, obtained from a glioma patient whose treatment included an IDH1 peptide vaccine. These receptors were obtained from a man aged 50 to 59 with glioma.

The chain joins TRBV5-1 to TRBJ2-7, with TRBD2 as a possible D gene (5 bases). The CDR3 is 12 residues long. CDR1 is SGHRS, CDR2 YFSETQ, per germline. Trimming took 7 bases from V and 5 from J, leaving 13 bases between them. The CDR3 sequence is CASWAGGDEQYF. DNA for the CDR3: TGCGCCAGCTGGGCGGGTGGGGACGAGCAGTACTTC. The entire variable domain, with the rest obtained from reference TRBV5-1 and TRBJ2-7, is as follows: KAGVTQTPRYLIKTRGQQVTLSCSPISGHRSVSWYQQTPGQGLQFLFEYFSETQRNKGNFPGRFSGRQFSNSRSEMNVSTLELGDSALYLCASWAGGDEQYFGPGTRLTVT.

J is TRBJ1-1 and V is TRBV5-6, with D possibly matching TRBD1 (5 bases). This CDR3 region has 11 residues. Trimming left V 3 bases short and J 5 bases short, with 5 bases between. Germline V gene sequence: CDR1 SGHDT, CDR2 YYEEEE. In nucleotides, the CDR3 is TGTGCCAGCAGCTGGGGGACTGAAGCTTTCTTT. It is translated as CASSWGTEAFF.

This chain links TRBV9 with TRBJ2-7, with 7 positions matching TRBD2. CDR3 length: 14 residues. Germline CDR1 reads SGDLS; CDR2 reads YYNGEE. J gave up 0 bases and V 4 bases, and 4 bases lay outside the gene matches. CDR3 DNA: TGTGCCAGCAGCCCGGGGGGTGGCTCCTACGAGCAGTACTTC. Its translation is CASSPGGGSYEQYF.

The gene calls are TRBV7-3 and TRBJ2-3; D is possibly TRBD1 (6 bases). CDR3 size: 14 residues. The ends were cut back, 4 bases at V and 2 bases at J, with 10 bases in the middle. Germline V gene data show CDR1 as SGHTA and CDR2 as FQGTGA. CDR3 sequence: CASSYNRDTDTQYF. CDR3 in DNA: TGTGCCAGCAGCTACAACAGGGACACAGATACGCAGTATTTT. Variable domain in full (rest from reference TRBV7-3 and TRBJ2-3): GAGVSQTPSNKVTEKGKYVELRCDPISGHTALYWYRQSLGQGPEFLIYFQGTGAADDSGLPNDRFFAVRPEGSVSTLKIQRTERGDSAVYLCASSYNRDTDTQYFGPGTRLTVL.

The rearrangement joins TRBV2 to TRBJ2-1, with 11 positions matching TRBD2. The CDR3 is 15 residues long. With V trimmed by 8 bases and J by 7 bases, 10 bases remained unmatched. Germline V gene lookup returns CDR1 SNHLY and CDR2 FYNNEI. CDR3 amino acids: CASRGLAEGRNEQFF. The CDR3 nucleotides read TGTGCCAGCCGGGGACTAGCGGAAGGAAGGAATGAGCAGTTCTTC.

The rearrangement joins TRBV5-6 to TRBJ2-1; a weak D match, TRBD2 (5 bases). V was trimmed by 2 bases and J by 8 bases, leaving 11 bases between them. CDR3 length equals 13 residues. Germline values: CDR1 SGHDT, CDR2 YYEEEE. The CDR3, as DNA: TGTGCCAGCAGCTTCGGGGTGGGCGATGAGCAGTTCTTC. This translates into CASSFGVGDEQFF.

In DNA form, the CDR3 reads TGTGCCAGCAGCGTAGGGTCGGAAAGGTATGGCTACACCTTC. Translation: CASSVGSERYGYTF. The chain is built from TRBV9 and TRBJ1-2; D is ambiguous. This CDR3 is built from 14 residues. CDR1 is SGDLS and CDR2 is YYNGEE in the germline V gene. V shed 0 bases and J shed 5 bases, with 11 bases lying between them. Combining the CDR3 with reference TRBV9 and TRBJ1-2 gives the whole variable domain DSGVTQTPKHLITATGQRVTLRCSPRSGDLSVYWYQQSLDQGLQFLIQYYNGEERAKGNILERFSAQQFPDLHSELNLSSLELGDSALYFCASSVGSERYGYTFGSGTRLTVV.

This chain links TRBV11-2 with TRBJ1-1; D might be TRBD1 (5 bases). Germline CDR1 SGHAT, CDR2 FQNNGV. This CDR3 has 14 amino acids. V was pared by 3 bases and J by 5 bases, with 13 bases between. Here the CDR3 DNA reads TGTGCCAGCAGCTTCGACGGGGGGGGAACTGAAGCTTTCTTT. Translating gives CASSFDGGGTEAFF.

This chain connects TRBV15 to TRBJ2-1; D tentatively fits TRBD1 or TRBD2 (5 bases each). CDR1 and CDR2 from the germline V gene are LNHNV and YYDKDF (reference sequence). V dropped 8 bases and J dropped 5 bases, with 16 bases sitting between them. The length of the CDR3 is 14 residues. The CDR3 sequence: CATRGPRLNNEQFF. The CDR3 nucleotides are TGTGCCACCCGGGGACCCCGATTAAACAATGAGCAGTTCTTC.

CDR3 sequence reads: CASRPPPGVRETQYF. CDR3 bases: TGTGCCAGCAGACCTCCCCCGGGGGTTCGTGAGACCCAGTACTTC. This chain uses TRBV7-2 with TRBJ2-5; perhaps TRBD2 as D (6 bases). The V end lost 6 bases, the J end lost 5 bases, and 19 bases lay between the germline ends. The CDR3 totals 15 residues. Germline CDR1 and CDR2: SGHTA and FQGNSA.

CDR3 bases: TGCAGCGTTGAACGGCGAATGAACACTGAAGCTTTCTTT. As protein: CSVERRMNTEAFF. The chain links TRBV29-1 to TRBJ1-1, with D unresolved. There are 13 residues in the CDR3. CDR1 and CDR2 (germline): SQVTM, ANQGSEA. Deletions cut 2 bases from V and 0 bases from J, with 7 bases between.

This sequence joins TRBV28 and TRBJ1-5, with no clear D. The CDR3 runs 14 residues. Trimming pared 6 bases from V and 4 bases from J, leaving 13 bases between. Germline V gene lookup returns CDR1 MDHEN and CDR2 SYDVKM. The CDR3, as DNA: TGTGCCAGCAGGCTCCGGGCCTTAAATCAGCCCCAGCATTTT. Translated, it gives CASRLRALNQPQHF.

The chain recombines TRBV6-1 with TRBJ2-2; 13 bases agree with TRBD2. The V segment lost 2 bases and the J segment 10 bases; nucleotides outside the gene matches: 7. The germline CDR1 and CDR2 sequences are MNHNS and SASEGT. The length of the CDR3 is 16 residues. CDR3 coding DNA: TGTGCCAGCAGTGAAATCCGGACTAGCGGGAGACTGGAGCTGTTTTTT. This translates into CASSEIRTSGRLELFF.

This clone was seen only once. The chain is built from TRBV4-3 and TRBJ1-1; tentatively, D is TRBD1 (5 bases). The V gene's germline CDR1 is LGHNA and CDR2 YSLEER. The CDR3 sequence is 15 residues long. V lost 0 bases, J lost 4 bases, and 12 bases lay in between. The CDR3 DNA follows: TGCGCCAGCAGCCAAGATCCCACCGGGGGCACTGAAGCTTTCTTT. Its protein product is CASSQDPTGGTEAFF.

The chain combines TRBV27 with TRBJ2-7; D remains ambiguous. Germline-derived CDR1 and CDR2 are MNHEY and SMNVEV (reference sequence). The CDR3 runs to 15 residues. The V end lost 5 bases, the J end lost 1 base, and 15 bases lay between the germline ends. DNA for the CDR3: TGTGCCAGCAGTCCTTACTACGACTCATCCTACGAGCAGTACTTC. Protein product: CASSPYYDSSYEQYF.

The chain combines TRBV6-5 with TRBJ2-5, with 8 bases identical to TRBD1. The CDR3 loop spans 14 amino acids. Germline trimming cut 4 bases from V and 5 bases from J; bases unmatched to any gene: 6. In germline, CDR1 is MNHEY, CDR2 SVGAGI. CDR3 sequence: CASSLTGAGETQYF. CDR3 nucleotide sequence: TGTGCCAGCAGTTTGACAGGGGCCGGCGAGACCCAGTACTTC.

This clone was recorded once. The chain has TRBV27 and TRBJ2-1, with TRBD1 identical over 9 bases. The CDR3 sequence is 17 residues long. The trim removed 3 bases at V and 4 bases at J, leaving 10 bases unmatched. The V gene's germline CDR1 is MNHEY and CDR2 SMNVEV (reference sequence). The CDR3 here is CASSFHPGTGIYNEQFF. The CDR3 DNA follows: TGTGCCAGCAGTTTCCATCCCGGGACAGGGATATACAATGAGCAGTTCTTC.

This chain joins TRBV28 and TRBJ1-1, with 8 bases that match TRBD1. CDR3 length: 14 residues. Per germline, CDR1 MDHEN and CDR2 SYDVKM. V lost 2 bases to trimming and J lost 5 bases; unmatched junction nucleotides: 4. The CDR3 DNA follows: TGTGCCAGCAGTTTACTGACAGGGGATACTGAAGCTTTCTTT. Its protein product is CASSLLTGDTEAFF. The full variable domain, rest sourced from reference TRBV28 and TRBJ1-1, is DVKVTQSSRYLVKRTGEKVFLECVQDMDHENMFWYRQDPGLGLRLIYFSYDVKMKEKGDIPEGYSVSREKKERFSLILESASTNQTSMYLCASSLLTGDTEAFFGQGTRLTVV.

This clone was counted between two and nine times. The CDR3 bases are TGTGCCAGCAGCGTAACCGACTCCTATAATTCACCCCTCCACTTT. Translated, it gives CASSVTDSYNSPLHF. The rearrangement links TRBV9 to TRBJ1-6, with D hard to call. The CDR3 sequence is 15 residues long. V was pared by 1 base and J by 0 bases, with 5 bases between. Germline V gene lookup returns CDR1 SGDLS and CDR2 YYNGEE. Looking up the rest from reference TRBV9 and TRBJ1-6 gives the full variable domain: DSGVTQTPKHLITATGQRVTLRCSPRSGDLSVYWYQQSLDQGLQFLIQYYNGEERAKGNILERFSAQQFPDLHSELNLSSLELGDSALYFCASSVTDSYNSPLHFGNGTRLTVT.

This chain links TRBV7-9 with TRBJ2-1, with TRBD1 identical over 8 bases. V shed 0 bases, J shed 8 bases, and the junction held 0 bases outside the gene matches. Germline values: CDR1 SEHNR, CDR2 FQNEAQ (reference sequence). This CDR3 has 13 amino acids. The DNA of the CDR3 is TGTGCCAGCAGCTTAGCGGACAGGGATGAGCAGTTCTTC. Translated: CASSLADRDEQFF.

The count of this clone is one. CDR3 bases: TGCGCCAGCAGCCCGCGACCCTCCTACGAGCAGTACTTC. It specifies CASSPRPSYEQYF. The gene calls are TRBV5-1 and TRBJ2-7; D is ambiguous. This CDR3 has 13 residues. Germline assignment: CDR1 SGHRS and CDR2 YFSETQ. V lost 4 bases, J lost 0 bases, and 8 bases lay in between.

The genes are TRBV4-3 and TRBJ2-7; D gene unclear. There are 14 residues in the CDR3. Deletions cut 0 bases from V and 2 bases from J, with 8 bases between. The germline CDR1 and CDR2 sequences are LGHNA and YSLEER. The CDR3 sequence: CASSQDTEAYEQYF. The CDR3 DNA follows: TGCGCCAGCAGCCAAGATACAGAAGCCTACGAGCAGTACTTC.

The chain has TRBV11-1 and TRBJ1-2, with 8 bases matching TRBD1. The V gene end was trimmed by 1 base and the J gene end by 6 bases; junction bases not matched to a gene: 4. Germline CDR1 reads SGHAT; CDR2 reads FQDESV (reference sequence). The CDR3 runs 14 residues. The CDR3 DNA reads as TGTGCCAGCAGCTTAGGGACAGGGAGCGATGGCTACACCTTC. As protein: CASSLGTGSDGYTF.

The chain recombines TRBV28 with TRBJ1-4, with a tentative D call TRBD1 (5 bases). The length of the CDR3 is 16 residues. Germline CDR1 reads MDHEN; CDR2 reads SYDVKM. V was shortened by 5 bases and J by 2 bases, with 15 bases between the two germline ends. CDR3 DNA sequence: TGTGCCAGCAGTGAACCCTACGGGGGGACTAATGAAAAACTGTTTTTT. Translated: CASSEPYGGTNEKLFF.

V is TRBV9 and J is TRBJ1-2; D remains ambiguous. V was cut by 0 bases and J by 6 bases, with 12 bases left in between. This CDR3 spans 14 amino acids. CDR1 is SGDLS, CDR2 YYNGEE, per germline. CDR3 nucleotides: TGTGCCAGCAGCGTAGAGTGGGCGGTGAATGGCTACACCTTC. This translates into CASSVEWAVNGYTF.

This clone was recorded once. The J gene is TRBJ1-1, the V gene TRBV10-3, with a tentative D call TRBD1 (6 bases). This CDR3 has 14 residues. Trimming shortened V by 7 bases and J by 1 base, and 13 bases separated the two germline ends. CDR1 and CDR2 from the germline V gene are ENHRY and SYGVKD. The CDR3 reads CAINPGGENTEAFF. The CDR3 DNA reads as TGTGCCATCAACCCGGGGGGCGAGAACACTGAAGCTTTCTTT.

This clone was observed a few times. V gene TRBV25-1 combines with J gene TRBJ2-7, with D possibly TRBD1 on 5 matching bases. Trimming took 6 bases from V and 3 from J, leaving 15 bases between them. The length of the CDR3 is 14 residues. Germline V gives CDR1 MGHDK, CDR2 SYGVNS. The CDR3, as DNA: TGTGCCAGCAGCTTGGACACCCATGGCTACGAGCAGTACTTC. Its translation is CASSLDTHGYEQYF.

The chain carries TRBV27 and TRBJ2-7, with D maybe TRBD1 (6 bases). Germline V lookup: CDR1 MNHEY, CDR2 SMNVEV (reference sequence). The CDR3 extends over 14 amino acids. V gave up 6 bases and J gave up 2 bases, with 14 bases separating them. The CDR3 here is CASSTGRVTYEQYF. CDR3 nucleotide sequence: TGTGCCAGCAGCACAGGGCGGGTCACCTACGAGCAGTACTTC.

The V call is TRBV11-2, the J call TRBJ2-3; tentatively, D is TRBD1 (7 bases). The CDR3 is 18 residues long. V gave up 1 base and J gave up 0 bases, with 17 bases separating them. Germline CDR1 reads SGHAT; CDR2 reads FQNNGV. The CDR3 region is CASSLGRGRGYSTDTQYF. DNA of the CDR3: TGTGCCAGCAGCTTAGGTAGGGGGCGGGGATATAGCACAGATACGCAGTATTTT. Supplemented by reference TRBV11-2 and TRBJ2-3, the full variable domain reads EAGVAQSPRYKIIEKRQSVAFWCNPISGHATLYWYQQILGQGPKLLIQFQNNGVVDDSQLPKDRFSAERLKGVDSTLKIQPAKLEDSAVYLCASSLGRGRGYSTDTQYFGPGTRLTVL.

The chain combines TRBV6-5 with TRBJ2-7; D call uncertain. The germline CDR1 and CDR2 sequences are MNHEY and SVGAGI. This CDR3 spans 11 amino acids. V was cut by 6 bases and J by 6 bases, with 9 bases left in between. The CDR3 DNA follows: TGTGCCAGCAGACCCCTCCGCGAGCAGTACTTC. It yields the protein CASRPLREQYF.